Shown below are 3 T cell receptor beta chains from a single sample sequenced in a study of low-dose radiotherapy and immunotherapy resistance in tumors. First-strand cDNA used TRAV- and TRBV-specific primers, covering alpha and beta chains. TCR amplification involved 20 to 25 PCR cycles with a constant-region primer and V-primer adapter. TCRdb reprocessed the reads with MiXCR, giving one entry per CDR3 protein. The table includes under 95,000 distinct CDR3 sequences, around a sixth detected once. Time point defined: after trial treatment. Treatment defined: LDRT plus nivolumab, ipilimumab, low-dose cyclophosphamide and aspirin (RACIN trial). The sample was PBMCs, taken after low-dose radiotherapy plus immunotherapy. All receptors come from a male donor with prostate cancer.

This clonotype was seen many times. The chain recombines TRBV30 with TRBJ2-7; no clear D. CDR1 and CDR2 (germline): GTSNPN, SVGIG (reference sequence). CDR3 length: 15 residues. Trimming shortened V by 0 bases and J by 3 bases, and 15 bases separated the two germline ends. This CDR3 reads CAWSVSSRRYYEQYF. The CDR3, as DNA: TGTGCCTGGAGTGTATCGAGCAGACGTTACTACGAGCAGTACTTC. Full variable domain (rest looked up from reference TRBV30 and TRBJ2-7): SQTIHQWPATLVQPVGSPLSLECTVEGTSNPNLYWYRQAAGRGLQLLFYSVGIGQISSEVPQNLSASRPQDRQFILSSKKLLLSDSGFYLCAWSVSSRRYYEQYFGPGTRLTVT.

This chain connects TRBV5-1 to TRBJ2-3, with D possibly TRBD2 on 5 matching bases. Germline V lookup: CDR1 SGHRS, CDR2 YFSETQ. V was cut by 0 bases and J by 0 bases, with 8 bases left in between. This CDR3 is built from 15 residues. The CDR3 sequence: CASSLAGLSTDTQYF. DNA of the CDR3: TGCGCCAGCAGCTTGGCTGGACTCAGCACAGATACGCAGTATTTT.

This clonotype has a single count. A read error is possible here, since a much larger clone lies one base away. The CDR3 bases are TGTGCCAGCAGCTTAGGGCCTGAAAATGAGCAGTACTTC. Protein: CASSLGPENEQYF. The rearrangement joins TRBV7-2 to TRBJ2-7; D not certain. Germline lookup yields CDR1 SGHTA and CDR2 FQGNSA. Trimming left V 1 base short and J 7 bases short, with 11 bases between. This CDR3 comprises 13 residues.